The sequence of this T cell receptor beta chain was determined in a study of tumor-infiltrating lymphocytes in primary liver carcinoma. Taking about 18-32 mg of unsorted bulk tissue, the authors co-extracted RNA and DNA. Surgical resection treated primary liver carcinoma in the patients. Chronic HBV infection affected patients, none of whom had received treatment. Sampling was performed at five separate regions of each tumor. Remarks on this clonotype: Its cognate antigen is unknown. A read error may account for a junction end that differs from germline.

In germline, CDR1 is PRHDT, CDR2 FYEKMQ (reference sequence). The CDR3 loop spans 14 amino acids. TCR beta cDNA was made from approximately 500 ng total RNA with a constant-region primer. Libraries for TCR beta were built through three nested multiplex PCR rounds, which together made up a slightly modified ARM-PCR procedure. Amplification in the first two PCR rounds was performed using TRBV1-TRBV30 forward primers and a C-beta reverse primer for around 9 cycles each. In TCRdb, the multiplex PCR reads were re-called with MiXCR into one record per CDR3 protein. This repertoire shows roughly 53,000 distinct CDR3 sequences, about 68% found once; its top ten account for approximately 25%. Study results and limitations: Significantly larger top-250-clone fractions were found in tumors than in blood (p = 0.039).

The sample was liver tumor tissue from sampling region 2. Indicated subset: tumor region T2, inferior pole. The TCR originated in a man in his forties or fifties with primary liver carcinoma and hepatitis B virus infection. The rearrangement uses TRBV13 and TRBJ2-7, with TRBD1 matching over 10 bases. The CDR3 DNA reads TGTGCTAGCAGCTCCCGGGACAGGGGCTACGAGCAGTACTTC. Residues: CASSSRDRGYEQYF.